Each of the 11 T cell receptor beta chains below was sequenced from the same sample in a study of neurological immune-mediated disorders. A single record per CDR3 protein comes from TCRdb applying MiXCR to the 5' RACE reads. The sample comprises roughly 59,000 distinct CDR3 sequences, roughly 5% of which are singletons, and around 5.1% rests with the top ten. The sequencing sample was made of PBMCs. These receptors all come from a human donor with multiple sclerosis. The donor label of this sample is uncertain.

This clonotype has ten or more counts. The gene calls are TRBV10-3 and TRBJ2-1; D is perhaps TRBD1 or TRBD2 (5 bases each). There are 14 residues in the CDR3. Germline V gene lookup returns CDR1 ENHRY and CDR2 SYGVKD. V lost 7 bases, J lost 8 bases, and 18 bases lay in between. The CDR3 protein is CAIKEAVSGYEQFF. Here the CDR3 DNA reads TGTGCCATCAAGGAGGCAGTATCAGGGTATGAGCAGTTCTTC.

By its share, this clonotype is medium-sized. This CDR3 is CASSVSLAGTDTQYF. Here the CDR3 DNA reads TGTGCCAGCAGCGTATCTTTAGCAGGGACAGATACGCAGTATTTT. The J gene is TRBJ2-3, the V gene TRBV9; D perhaps matches TRBD1 (5 bases). CDR1 and CDR2 (germline): SGDLS, YYNGEE. The V end was cut by 1 base, the J end by 3 bases, with 12 bases between. This CDR3 spans 15 amino acids. Supplemented by reference TRBV9 and TRBJ2-3, the full variable domain reads DSGVTQTPKHLITATGQRVTLRCSPRSGDLSVYWYQQSLDQGLQFLIQYYNGEERAKGNILERFSAQQFPDLHSELNLSSLELGDSALYFCASSVSLAGTDTQYFGPGTRLTVL.

This clonotype was counted at least ten times. V and J are TRBV5-5 and TRBJ2-1; tentatively, D is TRBD1 or TRBD2 (6 bases each). The CDR3 is 14 amino acids. Germline values: CDR1 SGHKS, CDR2 YYEKEE (reference sequence). V lost 4 bases to trimming and J lost 7 bases, with 15 bases between them. CDR3 in DNA: TGTGCCAGCAGCCCGATTTGGAGGGGGAATGAGCAGTTCTTC. This encodes CASSPIWRGNEQFF.

Ten or more counts support this clonotype. The chain employs TRBV7-2 and TRBJ2-2; maybe TRBD2 (6 bases). The CDR3 consists of 14 residues. Trimming shortened V by 5 bases and J by 4 bases, and 11 bases separated the two germline ends. Looked up from germline, CDR1 is SGHTA and CDR2 is FQGNSA. CDR3 nucleotides: TGTGCCAGCAGCCGGGACTTCGGCACCGGGGAGCTGTTTTTT. This sequence encodes CASSRDFGTGELFF. The full variable domain, rest sourced from reference TRBV7-2 and TRBJ2-2, is GAGVSQSPSNKVTEKGKDVELRCDPISGHTALYWYRQSLGQGLEFLIYFQGNSAPDKSGLPSDRFSAERTGGSVSTLTIQRTQQEDSAVYLCASSRDFGTGELFFGEGSRLTVL.

Ten or more counts support this clonotype. The chain combines TRBV4-1 with TRBJ1-2; TRBD1 might be the D (5 bases). Germline assignment: CDR1 MGHRA and CDR2 YSYEKL. V was pared by 2 bases and J by 8 bases, with 12 bases between. This CDR3 has 13 residues. CDR3 residues: CASSQRGIGGYTF. CDR3 bases: TGCGCCAGCAGCCAACGGGGGATTGGGGGCTACACCTTC.

This clonotype was counted many times. As DNA, the CDR3 is TGTGCCAGCAGCTCCGGCGGGGGTCGTGAGACCCAGTACTTC. It specifies CASSSGGGRETQYF. The V and J genes are TRBV11-2 and TRBJ2-5; TRBD2 matches at 7 bases. Germline trimming cut 4 bases from V and 5 bases from J; bases unmatched to any gene: 7. The V gene's germline CDR1 is SGHAT and CDR2 FQNNGV. CDR3 length: 14 residues.

The table lists this clonotype with many counts. The chain employs TRBV9 and TRBJ2-7, with 9 bases identical to TRBD1. The CDR3 is 16 residues long. Germline CDR1 and CDR2: SGDLS and YYNGEE. The V and J ends lost 3 bases and 5 bases, in that order; junction bases with no gene match: 12. The CDR3 DNA is TGTGCCAGCAGCGCCGAACCGGGACAGGGAACCAACGAGCAGTACTTC. Encoded protein: CASSAEPGQGTNEQYF.

This clonotype was seen many times. V usage is TRBV6-1 and J usage is TRBJ2-5, with unresolved D. Trimming stripped 11 bases from V and 7 bases from J, with 17 bases between. This CDR3 has 12 amino acids. Germline CDR1 and CDR2: MNHNS and SASEGT. DNA of the CDR3: TGTGCCTTTCGTGCGGAGCCTGGGACCCAGTACTTC. This encodes CAFRAEPGTQYF.

This clonotype came up many times. J is TRBJ1-5 and V is TRBV12-3 or TRBV12-4, with D perhaps TRBD1 (6 bases). Between the trimmed V and J ends, which lost 6 bases and 1 base, there was a span of 10 bases. There are 14 residues in the CDR3. As DNA, the CDR3 is TGTGCCAGCAGGACGACAGGAAGCAATCAGCCCCAGCATTTT. Residues: CASRTTGSNQPQHF.

This clonotype has ten or more counts. This rearrangement joins TRBV5-6 to TRBJ1-2; no reliable D call. This CDR3 has 11 amino acids. The V gene's germline CDR1 is SGHDT and CDR2 YYEEEE. V lost 4 bases and J lost 4, with 5 bases in between. As DNA, the CDR3 is TGTGCCAGCAGCCAACTCTATGGCTACACCTTC. Translating gives CASSQLYGYTF. The entire variable domain, with the rest obtained from reference TRBV5-6 and TRBJ1-2, is as follows: DAGVTQSPTHLIKTRGQQVTLRCSPKSGHDTVSWYQQALGQGPQFIFQYYEEEERQRGNFPDRFSGHQFPNYSSELNVNALLLGDSALYLCASSQLYGYTFGSGTRLTVV.

Ten or more counts support this clonotype. This sequence joins TRBV18 and TRBJ2-3, with D hard to call. The CDR3 contains 16 residues. CDR1 and CDR2 from the germline V gene are KGHSH and LQKENI. Deletions cut 0 bases from V and 0 bases from J, with 10 bases between. CDR3 residues: CASSPPYSYSTDTQYF. In DNA, the CDR3 is TGTGCCAGCTCACCACCTTACTCCTATAGCACAGATACGCAGTATTTT.